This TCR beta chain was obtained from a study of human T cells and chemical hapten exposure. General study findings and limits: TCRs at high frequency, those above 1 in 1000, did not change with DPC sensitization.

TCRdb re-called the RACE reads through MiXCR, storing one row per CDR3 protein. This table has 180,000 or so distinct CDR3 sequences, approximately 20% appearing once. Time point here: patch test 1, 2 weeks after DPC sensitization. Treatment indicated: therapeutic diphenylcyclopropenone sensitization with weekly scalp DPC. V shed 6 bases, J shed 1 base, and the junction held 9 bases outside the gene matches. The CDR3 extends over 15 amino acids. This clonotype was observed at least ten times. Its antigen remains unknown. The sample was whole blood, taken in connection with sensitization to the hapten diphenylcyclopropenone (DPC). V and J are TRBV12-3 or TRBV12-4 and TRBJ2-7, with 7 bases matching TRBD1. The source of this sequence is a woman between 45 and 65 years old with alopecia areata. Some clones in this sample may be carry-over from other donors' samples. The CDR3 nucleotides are TGTGCCAGCAGCCCGCTACAGGGACAGTCCTACGAGCAGTACTTC. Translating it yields CASSPLQGQSYEQYF.